This T cell receptor beta chain was identified during a study of T-cell memory formation after mild COVID-19. Comments on this clonotype: Its antigen is not known.

The CDR3 extends over 12 amino acids. V was cut by 7 bases and J by 6 bases, with 9 bases left in between. Per germline, CDR1 LGHNA and CDR2 YNFKEQ. Findings of the study overall: Contracting clones, day 15 to 85, had balanced CD4/CD8, and later expanders favored CD4+.

5'RACE primed from the constant segment yielded TCR alpha and TCR beta cDNA libraries bearing sample barcodes and UMIs. TCRdb analysed the 5' RACE reads with MiXCR anew, one entry per CDR3 protein. The sample includes more than 250,000 distinct CDR3 sequences, approximately 18% of them seen just once. The TCR was taken from a man aged 18 to 35 who had mild COVID-19 (a few samples of this study predate the infection). Cell type and time point are not known. Sequenced: PBMCs or a T cell subset sorted from them (not recorded which). V gene TRBV4-2 combines with J gene TRBJ2-2; D unclear. CDR3 coding DNA: TGTGCCAGCAAATCAAGGTCCGGGGAGCTGTTTTTT. Protein product: CASKSRSGELFF.